This T cell receptor (beta chain) emerged from a study of blood T cell repertoires in COVID-19. The wider study: T cells, B-cell-depleted T cells, or PBMCs provided the cDNA or gDNA that served as material.

This CDR3 is built from 15 residues. J lost 1 base, V lost 0 bases, and 3 bases had no gene match. Germline assignment: CDR1 SGHVS and CDR2 FQNEAQ. In the original processing: Estimates of nucleated cell counts were drawn from the amplification of reference gene primers. Repertoires were generated with immunoSEQ multiplex PCR, while TCRdb's copy carries only in-frame clones and drops some. V, J and clone size reflect that table, while D and trimming were determined from the DNA. The top ten clones hold approximately 7% of a sample with around 30,000 clones, approximately 85% of them seen once. This clone showed up just once.

The source is a human donor in a cohort sampled during active COVID-19. The V call is TRBV7-8, the J call TRBJ2-7, with 7 nucleotides matching TRBD1. The sample consisted of peripheral blood. The CDR3 is CASSLAPGQSYEQYF. The CDR3 nucleotides read TGTGCCAGCAGCTTAGCCCCGGGACAGTCCTACGAGCAGTACTTC.